Listed here are 10 T cell receptor beta chains from one sample, sequenced in a study of T cell responses to AZD1222 COVID-19 vaccine. The protocol was immunoSEQ multiplex PCR, while the TCRdb copy is restricted to in-frame clones and leaves out a portion. Of 90,000 or so clones listed, 80% to 90% are singletons. This material consisted of peripheral blood, taken on day 0 of AZD1222 vaccination. These receptors were obtained from an adult in good health.

The rearrangement links TRBV15 to TRBJ1-2; the D is unclear. The CDR3 length is 13 residues. Germline CDR1 is LNHNV and CDR2 is YYDKDF (reference sequence). V gave up 0 bases and J gave up 5 bases, with 7 bases separating them. Here the CDR3 DNA reads TGTGCCACCAGCAGAGATAGCCAATATGGCTACACCTTC. It yields the protein CATSRDSQYGYTF.

The chain couples TRBV27 to TRBJ2-5; no definite D call. Germline-derived CDR1 and CDR2 are MNHEY and SMNVEV (reference sequence). Trimming left V 3 bases short and J 5 bases short, with 7 bases between. This CDR3 contains 12 residues. DNA for the CDR3: TGTGCCAGCAGTTTCACCGGGGAGACCCAGTACTTC. As protein: CASSFTGETQYF.

This chain joins TRBV7-3 and TRBJ2-1, with 12 bases identical to TRBD2. The CDR3 is 16 amino acids. Germline CDR1 SGHTA, CDR2 FQGTGA. Unmatched junction bases numbered 8, after V lost 5 bases and J lost 6 bases. The CDR3 region has the DNA TGTGCCAGCAGCCTTCTAGCGGGAGGGCCAATCAATGAGCAGTTCTTC. It codes for CASSLLAGGPINEQFF.

The gene calls are TRBV5-1 and TRBJ2-7; the D is unclear. The CDR3 consists of 14 residues. V lost 1 base and J 3 bases, leaving 11 bases between the germline ends. Germline V gene data show CDR1 as SGHRS and CDR2 as YFSETQ. Written as DNA, the CDR3 is TGCGCCAGCAGCTTGCCTACGTGGGACTACGAGCAGTACTTC. Its protein is CASSLPTWDYEQYF.

CDR3 in DNA: TGTGCCAGCAGCTTGGGACAGAGCAATCAGCCCCAGCATTTT. Its protein is CASSLGQSNQPQHF. The chain carries TRBV5-6 and TRBJ1-5, with D maybe TRBD1 (5 bases). Germline V CDR1 and CDR2: SGHDT, YYEEEE. This CDR3 has 14 amino acids. V lost 0 bases to trimming and J lost 1 base, with 5 bases between them.

V gene TRBV5-1 combines with J gene TRBJ2-2, with 15 bases identical to TRBD2. J was trimmed by 3 bases and V by 4 bases; bases with no gene match: 7. CDR1 SGHRS and CDR2 YFSETQ come from the germline V gene. The CDR3 is 18 amino acids. The CDR3 region is CASSPGLAGGRDTGELFF. For the CDR3, the DNA is TGCGCCAGCAGCCCGGGACTAGCGGGAGGTCGGGACACCGGGGAGCTGTTTTTT.

The chain couples TRBV18 to TRBJ1-2, with D maybe TRBD1 (5 bases). The V end was cut by 4 bases, the J end by 4 bases, with 25 bases between. CDR3 length equals 18 residues. From germline, CDR1 is KGHSH and CDR2 LQKENI. The CDR3 region is CASSRSMDSYIQGYGYTF. The CDR3 DNA sequence: TGTGCCAGCTCACGATCGATGGATTCCTATATCCAGGGCTATGGCTACACCTTC.

The rearrangement joins TRBV5-1 to TRBJ2-3; D is undetermined. CDR1 and CDR2 (germline): SGHRS, YFSETQ. V lost 0 bases, J lost 2 bases, and 4 bases lay in between. This CDR3 comprises 13 residues. The DNA of the CDR3 is TGCGCCAGCAGCTTGGCCGTCACAGATACGCAGTATTTT. Amino acids: CASSLAVTDTQYF.

The CDR3 here is CASRTSPSTDTQYF. CDR3 DNA: TGTGCCAGCAGAACTTCTCCTAGCACAGATACGCAGTATTTT. The chain uses TRBV5-6 and TRBJ2-3, with D hard to call. Per the germline V gene, CDR1 is SGHDT and CDR2 is YYEEEE. This CDR3 comprises 14 residues. Trimming took 5 bases from V and 0 from J, leaving 10 bases between them.

The rearrangement uses TRBV2 and TRBJ1-4; D may be TRBD1 (5 bases). V was shortened by 4 bases and J by 8 bases, with 11 bases between the two germline ends. This CDR3 is 13 amino acids long. Per the germline V gene, CDR1 is SNHLY and CDR2 is FYNNEI. CDR3 sequence (DNA): TGTGCCAGCAGTGGACAGATTCAGGAAAAACTGTTTTTT. Amino acid sequence: CASSGQIQEKLFF.